The rows below give T cell receptor beta chains drawn from one sample of a study of blood T cells in healthy people across ages. In TCRdb, the 5' RACE reads were re-called with MiXCR into one record per CDR3 protein. The table has over 300,000 distinct CDR3 sequences, 45% to 65% seen once. Sequencing input: blood. Receptor source: a man aged 55 to 69 in good health. Both conserved end residues are part of each CDR3. Fields, in order: clone size, J gene, V gene, D gene, CDR3 protein, CDR3 DNA. D genes are given only for firm matches. Rows give clone size only sometimes, using once, few, many, or a class for an expanded clone.

NA | TRBJ2-1 | TRBV6-6 | TRBD1 | CASSNRDRGLCERFF | TGTGCCAGCAGCAACCGGGACAGGGGATTATGTGAGCGGTTCTTC
few | TRBJ2-6 | TRBV29-1 | TRBD1 | CSALAGWTGGSGANVLTF | TGCAGCGCTCTGGCCGGCTGGACAGGGGGTTCTGGGGCCAACGTCCTGACTTTC
many | TRBJ2-1 | TRBV10-1 | NA | CASSEWGGPYNEQFF | TGCGCCAGCAGTGAGTGGGGGGGGCCCTACAATGAGCAGTTCTTC
many | TRBJ1-5 | TRBV20-1 | NA | CSATQGTNQPQHF | TGCAGTGCTACCCAGGGGACCAATCAGCCCCAGCATTTT
NA | TRBJ1-5 | TRBV2 | TRBD1 | CASSPDREGQPQHF | TGTGCCAGCAGTCCCGACAGGGAGGGTCAGCCCCAGCATTTT
NA | TRBJ1-1 | TRBV7-2 | NA | CASSLRGAVTEAFF | TGTGCCAGCAGCTTAAGGGGGGCCGTCACTGAAGCTTTCTTT
few | TRBJ1-1 | TRBV29-1 | TRBD1 | CSVAHSGGTEAFF | TGCAGCGTTGCGCATTCAGGGGGCACTGAAGCTTTCTTT
few | TRBJ2-7 | TRBV30 | NA | CAWRVSTYEQYF | TGTGCCTGGAGGGTAAGCACCTACGAGCAGTACTTC
NA | TRBJ1-2 | TRBV7-9 | NA | CASSSPVGGYTF | TGTGCCAGCAGCTCACCAGTGGGTGGCTACACCTTC
NA | TRBJ2-3 | TRBV12-3/TRBV12-4 | NA | CASSLVTNTDTQYF | TGTGCCAGCAGTTTGGTAACAAACACAGATACGCAGTATTTT
many | TRBJ2-7 | TRBV4-3 | NA | CASSQASTPPAEQYF | TGCGCCAGCAGCCAAGCCTCGACCCCCCCCGCGGAGCAGTACTTC
NA | TRBJ2-2 | TRBV7-2 | NA | CASSLGSRLRARTGELFF | TGTGCCAGCAGCTTAGGATCCAGACTGAGGGCCCGGACCGGGGAGCTGTTTTTT
NA | TRBJ2-5 | TRBV27 | NA | CASSVRVQETQYF | TGTGCCAGCAGTGTCAGAGTTCAAGAGACCCAGTACTTC
NA | TRBJ2-3 | TRBV2 | NA | CASRALTRTDTQYF | TGTGCCAGCAGGGCCCTTACTAGAACAGATACGCAGTATTTT
NA | TRBJ1-1 | TRBV10-3 | NA | CASTGQLNTEAFF | TGTGCCTCCACTGGACAGTTGAACACTGAAGCTTTCTTT
NA | TRBJ2-6 | TRBV20-1 | NA | CSAIQSSSGANVLTF | TGCAGTGCCATCCAGTCAAGCTCTGGGGCCAACGTCCTGACTTTC
few | TRBJ1-2 | TRBV24-1 | TRBD1 | CATSDSDGQGNGYTF | TGTGCCACCAGTGATTCCGACGGACAGGGTAATGGCTACACCTTC
NA | TRBJ2-1 | TRBV28 | TRBD2 | CASSFSGLARAGGQFF | TGTGCCAGCAGTTTCTCCGGACTAGCGCGAGCAGGGGGGCAGTTCTTC
few | TRBJ1-1 | TRBV5-5 | TRBD1 | CASSFGTGDTEAFF | TGTGCCAGCAGCTTCGGGACAGGGGACACTGAAGCTTTCTTT
NA | TRBJ1-1 | TRBV30 | TRBD1 | CAWSYGQATEAFF | TGTGCCTGGAGCTACGGACAGGCAACTGAAGCTTTCTTT
NA | TRBJ1-6 | TRBV21-1 | NA | CASSNPDRGNSPLHF | TGTGCCAGCAGCAATCCCGACAGGGGAAATTCACCCCTCCACTTT
NA | TRBJ1-4 | TRBV18 | TRBD1 | CASSPSAGGNEKLFF | TGTGCCAGCTCACCATCGGCAGGGGGGAATGAAAAACTGTTTTTT
few | TRBJ1-5 | TRBV20-1 | NA | CSARAFPPGTANQPQHF | TGCAGTGCTAGAGCTTTCCCTCCTGGGACGGCAAATCAGCCCCAGCATTTT
NA | TRBJ2-5 | TRBV20-1 | NA | CSSDQVETQYF | TGCAGCTCCGACCAGGTGGAGACCCAGTACTTC
NA | TRBJ1-2 | TRBV7-6 | TRBD1 | CASSPTGGTGGASGYTF | TGTGCCAGCAGCCCAACAGGGGGCACAGGGGGCGCATCCGGCTACACCTTC
NA | TRBJ2-1 | TRBV20-1 | TRBD1 | CSAQSPGQGINNEQFF | TGCAGTGCTCAGTCACCGGGACAGGGGATTAACAATGAGCAGTTCTTC
NA | TRBJ2-7 | TRBV20-1 | NA | CSARDLRPTSGEQYF | TGCAGTGCTAGAGATTTACGTCCAACGTCGGGCGAGCAGTACTTC
few | TRBJ2-5 | TRBV18 | TRBD2 | CASSPPERGQLGTQYF | TGTGCCAGCTCACCACCTGAGCGGGGCCAATTGGGGACCCAGTACTTC
many | TRBJ2-5 | TRBV7-2 | NA | CASSFGPTETQYF | TGTGCCAGCAGCTTCGGTCCAACAGAGACCCAGTACTTC
few | TRBJ1-5 | TRBV14 | NA | CASSQRGNNQPQHF | TGTGCCAGCAGCCAACGCGGGAATAATCAGCCCCAGCATTTT
NA | TRBJ2-1 | TRBV2 | TRBD2 | CASNEREVNEQFF | TGTGCCAGCAATGAGCGGGAGGTCAATGAGCAGTTCTTC
few | TRBJ1-4 | TRBV7-6 | TRBD1 | CAKQGRRRKLFF | TGTGCCAAACAGGGGCGCAGGCGAAAACTGTTTTTT
NA | TRBJ2-5 | TRBV6-1 | NA | CASRARIGQTEETQYF | TGTGCCAGCAGGGCACGGATAGGACAGACAGAAGAGACCCAGTACTTC
NA | TRBJ1-5 | TRBV5-1 | NA | CASSLDGSTYSNQPQHF | TGCGCCAGCAGCTTGGATGGCAGTACTTATAGCAATCAGCCCCAGCATTTT
few | TRBJ2-5 | TRBV20-1 | TRBD2 | CSASMTSGQETQYF | TGCAGTGCTAGTATGACTAGCGGACAAGAGACCCAGTACTTC
NA | TRBJ2-3 | TRBV5-1 | NA | CASSFDSDTQYF | TGCGCCAGCAGCTTTGACTCGGATACGCAGTATTTT
few | TRBJ2-7 | TRBV28 | TRBD2 | CASSGGSGYEQYF | TGTGCCAGCAGTGGCGGGAGTGGATACGAGCAGTACTTC
few | TRBJ2-7 | TRBV7-3 | NA | CASSLDYSGTQYF | TGTGCCAGCAGCTTAGACTATTCTGGGACTCAGTACTTC
few | TRBJ2-7 | TRBV28 | NA | CASSSPGAGTYEQYF | TGTGCCAGCAGTTCCCCTGGCGCCGGAACCTACGAGCAGTACTTC
NA | TRBJ2-1 | TRBV7-9 | TRBD1 | CASSVSGDREEFF | TGTGCCAGCAGCGTATCAGGGGACAGGGAAGAGTTCTTC
NA | TRBJ2-1 | TRBV20-1 | NA | CSAIRAYGQFF | TGCAGTGCGATACGAGCATATGGGCAGTTCTTC
NA | TRBJ1-2 | TRBV20-1 | NA | CSARVSLNGYGYTF | TGCAGTGCTAGAGTTTCGCTCAATGGGTATGGCTACACCTTC
few | TRBJ2-3 | TRBV5-5 | NA | CASSLSDGTDTQYF | TGTGCCAGCAGCTTGTCGGACGGCACAGATACGCAGTATTTT
once | TRBJ2-7 | TRBV7-2 | TRBD2 | CASAVAGTYEQYF | TGTGCCAGCGCGGTAGCGGGTACCTACGAGCAGTACTTC
NA | TRBJ2-7 | TRBV6-5 | TRBD2 | CASSYASGRAHYEQYF | TGTGCCAGCAGTTACGCCAGCGGGAGGGCCCACTACGAGCAGTACTTC
NA | TRBJ2-5 | TRBV7-2 | TRBD1 | CASSRQGYGETQYF | TGTGCCAGCAGCCGACAGGGGTATGGGGAGACCCAGTACTTC
NA | TRBJ2-7 | TRBV2 | NA | CASRKDRSYEQYF | TGTGCCAGCAGGAAAGACAGGTCCTACGAGCAGTACTTC